This TCR beta chain was recorded in a study of cytomegalovirus exposure and HLA in healthy donors. PCR amplification relied on 60 Vbeta primers (plus 13 Jbeta primers). Profiling relied on immunoSEQ multiplex PCR, and the TCRdb table lists in-frame clones only, not all of them. The profile shows 150,000 to 200,000 clones, more than 60% of them singletons. General study results and limits: Among TCR beta chains of equal frequency, HLA-associated ones were more clonally expanded in a later analysis.

The table lists this clone with a few counts. Its specificity is unknown. V was cut by 0 bases and J by 6 bases, with 7 bases left in between. CDR1 is LGHNA and CDR2 is YSLEER in the germline V gene. The CDR3 has 13 amino acids. The TCR originated in a woman aged 60 to 75 in good health and CMV-seropositive. The V call is TRBV4-3, the J call TRBJ2-3; D gene uncertain. Sequenced input: PBMCs. CDR3 DNA sequence: TGCGCCAGCAGCCAAGAAACTTGGGATACGCAGTATTTT. Translating gives CASSQETWDTQYF.